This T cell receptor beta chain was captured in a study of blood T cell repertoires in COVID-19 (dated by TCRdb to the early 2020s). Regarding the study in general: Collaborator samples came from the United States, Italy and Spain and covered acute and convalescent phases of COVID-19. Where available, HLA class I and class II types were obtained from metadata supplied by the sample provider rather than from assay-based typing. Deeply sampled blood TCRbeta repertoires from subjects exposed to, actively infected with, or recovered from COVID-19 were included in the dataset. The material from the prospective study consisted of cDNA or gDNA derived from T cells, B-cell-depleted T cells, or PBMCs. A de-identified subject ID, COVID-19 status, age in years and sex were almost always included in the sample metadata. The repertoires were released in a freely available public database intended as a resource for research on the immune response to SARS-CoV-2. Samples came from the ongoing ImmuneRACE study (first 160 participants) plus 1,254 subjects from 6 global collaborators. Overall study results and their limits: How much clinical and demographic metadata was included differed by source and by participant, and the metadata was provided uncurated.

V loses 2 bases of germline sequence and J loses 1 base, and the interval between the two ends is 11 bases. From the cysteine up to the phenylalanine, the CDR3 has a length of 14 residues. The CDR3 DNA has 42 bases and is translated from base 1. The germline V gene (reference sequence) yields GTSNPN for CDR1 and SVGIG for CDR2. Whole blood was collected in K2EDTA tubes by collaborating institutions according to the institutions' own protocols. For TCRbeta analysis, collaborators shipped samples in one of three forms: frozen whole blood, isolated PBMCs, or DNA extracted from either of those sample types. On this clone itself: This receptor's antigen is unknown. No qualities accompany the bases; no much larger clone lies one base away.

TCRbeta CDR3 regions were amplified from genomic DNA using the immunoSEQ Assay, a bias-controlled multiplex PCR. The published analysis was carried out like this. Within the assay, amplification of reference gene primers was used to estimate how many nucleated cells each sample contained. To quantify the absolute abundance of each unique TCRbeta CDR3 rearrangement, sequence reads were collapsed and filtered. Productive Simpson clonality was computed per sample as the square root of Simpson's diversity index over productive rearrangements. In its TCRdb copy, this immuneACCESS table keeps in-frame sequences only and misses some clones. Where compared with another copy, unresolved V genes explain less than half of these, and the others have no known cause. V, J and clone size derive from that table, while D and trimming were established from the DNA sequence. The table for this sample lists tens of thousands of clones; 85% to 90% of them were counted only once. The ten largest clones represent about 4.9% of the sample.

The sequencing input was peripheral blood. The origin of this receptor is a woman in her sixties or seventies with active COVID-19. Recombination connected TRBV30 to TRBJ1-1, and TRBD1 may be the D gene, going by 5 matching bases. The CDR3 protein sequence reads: CAWSKGTPNTEAFF. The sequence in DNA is TGTGCCTGGAGTAAAGGGACTCCGAACACTGAAGCTTTCTTT.